This entry lists 23 T cell receptor beta chains sequenced from one sample in a study of tumor-infiltrating lymphocytes in glioblastoma multiforme. Three nested ARM-PCR rounds with V-beta and C-beta primers built TCRB libraries. Via MiXCR, TCRdb re-called the multiplex PCR reads, giving one row per CDR3 protein. The table has some 13,000 distinct CDR3 sequences, 60% to 75% seen once; the top ten hold roughly a third. The sequencing sample was made of brain tumor tissue. The origin of the receptors is a male donor with glioblastoma.

About this clonotype: At one boundary the junction diverges from the germline segment, which might be a read error. The rearrangement links TRBV6-2 or TRBV6-3 to TRBJ2-3; D gene ambiguous. Germline V CDR1 and CDR2: MNHEY, SVGEGT. CDR3 length equals 15 residues. CDR3 amino acids: CANSWDSVSTDTQYF. DNA for the CDR3: TGTGCCAACAGTTGGGATAGTGTGAGCACAGATACGCAGTATTTT.

The V and J genes are TRBV10-3 and TRBJ2-7; 10 bases align to TRBD2. Per the germline V gene, CDR1 is ENHRY and CDR2 is SYGVKD. The CDR3 covers 15 residues. V shed 3 bases and J 3 bases; nucleotides not matched to a gene: 5. CDR3 DNA: TGTGCCATCAGTGACAAACTAGCGGGAATCTACGAGCAGTACTTC. Amino acids: CAISDKLAGIYEQYF.

Of note for this clonotype: The missing conserved phenylalanine or tryptophan at the end of this CDR3 makes a read error likely. The chain joins TRBV20-1 to TRBJ1-6, with D unresolved. This CDR3 is built from 15 residues. Germline assignment: CDR1 DFQATT and CDR2 SNEGSKA (reference sequence). CDR3 sequence reads: CSARGRGSVNSPLHY. The CDR3 nucleotides read TGCAGCGCTAGAGGGCGGGGTTCCGTGAACTCACCCCTCCACTAT.

By frequency in the sample, this clonotype is large (0.1 to 1%). The chain uses TRBV11-2 and TRBJ2-3; 7 bases match TRBD1. The J segment lost 5 bases and the V segment lost 1 base, leaving 9 bases of the junction unmatched. CDR1 is SGHAT, CDR2 FQNNGV, per germline. The CDR3 totals 16 residues. The DNA for the CDR3 is TGTGCCAGCAGCTTAGTAGGAACAGGGGTTCGAGATACGCAGTATTTT. This sequence encodes CASSLVGTGVRDTQYF. Variable domain in full (rest from reference TRBV11-2 and TRBJ2-3): EAGVAQSPRYKIIEKRQSVAFWCNPISGHATLYWYQQILGQGPKLLIQFQNNGVVDDSQLPKDRFSAERLKGVDSTLKIQPAKLEDSAVYLCASSLVGTGVRDTQYFGPGTRLTVL.

Remarks on this clonotype: This CDR3 is missing its conserved last phenylalanine or tryptophan, likely due to a read error. The J gene is TRBJ1-3, the V gene TRBV11-2, with a possible D match to TRBD1 (5 bases). Germline assignment: CDR1 SGHAT and CDR2 FQNNGV. The CDR3 has 14 amino acids. CDR3 amino acids: CASSWIGAGNTIYL. CDR3 bases: TGTGCCAGCAGCTGGATAGGGGCTGGCAACACCATATATCTT.

The rearrangement uses TRBV11-3 and TRBJ2-2; the D gene is possibly TRBD1 (5 bases). The CDR3 sequence is 15 residues long. Germline values: CDR1 SGHNT, CDR2 YENEEA. Trimming removed 5 bases at V and 5 bases at J, with 15 bases between. The CDR3 DNA follows: TGTGCCAGCAGCCAGGGTAGAGTGGGAACCGGGGAGCTGTTTTTT. Protein: CASSQGRVGTGELFF.

On this clonotype itself: A read error may be the cause here, since a much bigger clone is one base away. V and J are TRBV11-2 and TRBJ2-3, with 10 bases identical to TRBD2. This CDR3 is 14 amino acids long. Per germline, CDR1 SGHAT and CDR2 FQNNGV. Written as DNA, the CDR3 is TGTGCCAGCAGCTTACTAGCGGGGGAAGATGCGCAGTATTTT. It specifies CASSLLAGEDAQYF.

With respect to this clonotype: Mismatch with germline at one junction end may stem from a read error. The V and J genes are TRBV20-1 and TRBJ2-3, with 7 bases that match TRBD2. Germline V gene data show CDR1 as DFQATT and CDR2 as SNEGSKA (reference sequence). This CDR3 is 16 amino acids long. CDR3 sequence: CNATPTSRSVSDTQYF. The CDR3 DNA is TGCAATGCTACTCCGACTAGCAGGAGCGTATCAGATACGCAGTATTTT.

The rearrangement uses TRBV11-3 and TRBJ2-1, with D unclear. Trimming left V 3 bases short and J 8 bases short, with 11 bases between. The germline gives CDR1 SGHNT, CDR2 YENEEA. The CDR3 length is 13 residues. CDR3 residues: CASSFTNGDEQFF. CDR3 nucleotide sequence: TGTGCCAGCAGCTTCACAAACGGAGATGAGCAGTTCTTC. The full variable domain, with the rest looked up from reference TRBV11-3 and TRBJ2-1, is EAGVVQSPRYKIIEKKQPVAFWCNPISGHNTLYWYLQNLGQGPELLIRYENEEAVDDSQLPKDRFSAERLKGVDSTLKIQPAELGDSAVYLCASSFTNGDEQFFGPGTRLTVL.

This clonotype has ten or more counts. The final CDR3 position lacks the conserved phenylalanine or tryptophan, pointing to a likely read error. The J gene is TRBJ2-7, the V gene TRBV20-1; 9 bases are a match to TRBD2. The CDR3 length is 16 residues. J gave up 1 base and V 6 bases, and 13 bases lay outside the gene matches. In germline, CDR1 is DFQATT, CDR2 SNEGSKA (reference sequence). CDR3 protein: CSAIRAASGNSYEQYS. The DNA for the CDR3 is TGCAGTGCCATAAGGGCGGCTAGCGGGAATTCCTACGAGCAGTACTCC.

With regard to this clonotype: Sequence at one end of the junction differs from germline and may be a read error. The CDR3 region has the DNA TGCGCCACCGCACAGGGGGTGAGTGCAGATACGCAGTATTTT. This translates into CATAQGVSADTQYF. The chain links TRBV10-3 to TRBJ2-3; TRBD1 matches at 8 bases. Germline V lookup: CDR1 ENHRY, CDR2 SYGVKD. The CDR3 runs to 14 residues.

There are a few counts of this clonotype. The chain couples TRBV6-6 to TRBJ2-2; D ambiguous. Germline values: CDR1 MNHNY, CDR2 SVGAGI (reference sequence). The CDR3 is 13 residues long. The V end lost 6 bases, the J end lost 0 bases, and 5 bases lay between the germline ends. This chain's CDR3 is CASRGSNTGELFF. CDR3 coding DNA: TGTGCCAGCAGGGGATCGAACACCGGGGAGCTGTTTTTT.

By frequency in the sample, this clonotype is medium-sized (0.01 to 0.1%). The chain couples TRBV12-3 or TRBV12-4 to TRBJ2-3, with 8 positions matching TRBD2. The CDR3 totals 15 residues. J gave up 0 bases and V 6 bases, and 5 bases lay outside the gene matches. CDR3 DNA sequence: TGTGCCAGCAGAAAGACTAGCGTCAGCACAGATACGCAGTATTTT. Protein sequence: CASRKTSVSTDTQYF.

With regard to this clonotype: At one boundary the junction diverges from the germline segment, which might be a read error. The chain uses TRBV24-1 and TRBJ2-1; 9 bases match TRBD2. The CDR3 is made up of 15 amino acids. Germline values: CDR1 KGHDR, CDR2 SFDVKD. As DNA, the CDR3 is TGTACCACCAGTGAAGGTCTAGTAGCGGGAGATGAGCTGTTCTTC. Protein: CTTSEGLVAGDELFF.

The genes are TRBV10-3 and TRBJ1-1, with 7 bases fitting TRBD1. The CDR3 sequence is 15 residues long. Germline lookup yields CDR1 ENHRY and CDR2 SYGVKD. J was trimmed by 0 bases and V by 5 bases; bases with no gene match: 6. The CDR3 DNA sequence: TGTGCCATCAGTACCGGGACAGCCCTGAACACTGAAGCTTTCTTT. This sequence encodes CAISTGTALNTEAFF.

Worth noting for this clonotype: A clone one base away is much larger, so this may be a read error. This CDR3 fails to terminate in the conserved phenylalanine or tryptophan, so it likely reflects a read error. This rearrangement joins TRBV29-1 to TRBJ2-4; D gene unclear. Germline assignment: CDR1 SQVTM and CDR2 ANQGSEA. This CDR3 comprises 14 residues. Trimming left V 1 base short and J 0 bases short, with 7 bases between. This CDR3 is CSVEGMGAKNIQYL. The CDR3 nucleotides are TGCAGCGTTGAAGGGATGGGAGCCAAAAACATTCAGTACCTC.

Comment on this clonotype: Relative to the germline gene, one junction end is altered; a read error may explain this. This chain joins TRBV20-1 and TRBJ2-2, with 8 bases aligning to TRBD2. CDR3 length: 12 amino acids. Germline V gives CDR1 DFQATT, CDR2 SNEGSKA (reference sequence). The CDR3 reads CSVLAEGGGLFF. CDR3 DNA sequence: TGCAGTGTACTAGCGGAAGGCGGGGGGCTGTTTTTT.

This clonotype is classed as medium-sized. The chain combines TRBV6-5 with TRBJ2-7; D uncertain. Germline V gene sequence: CDR1 MNHEY, CDR2 SVGAGI. The CDR3 extends over 15 amino acids. Trimming shortened V by 0 bases and J by 5 bases, and 14 bases separated the two germline ends. CDR3 DNA sequence: TGTGCCAGCAGTTACTCGATGCATCAGGCCCACGAGCAGTACTTC. As protein: CASSYSMHQAHEQYF.

CDR3 residues: CASSEALGALNTEAFF. The CDR3, as DNA: TGTGCCAGCAGTGAAGCGCTGGGGGCACTGAACACTGAAGCTTTCTTT. This rearrangement joins TRBV2 to TRBJ1-1; D might be TRBD1 (6 bases). The CDR3 is 16 residues long. Germline CDR1 and CDR2: SNHLY and FYNNEI. Trimming removed 0 bases from V and 0 bases from J, with 11 bases in between.

As concerns this clonotype: The CDR3 carries no conserved terminal phenylalanine or tryptophan, so it likely arises from a read error. The chain uses TRBV10-1 and TRBJ2-2; 11 nucleotides line up with TRBD2. Trimming removed 3 bases from V and 10 bases from J; junction bases left unmatched: 10. The CDR3 covers 16 residues. CDR1 is WNHNN, CDR2 SYGVQD, per germline (reference sequence). The DNA for the CDR3 is TGCGCCAGCAGTGAAATGGCTAGCGGGAGGTCCGTGGAGCTGTTTTAT. Translated: CASSEMASGRSVELFY.

The V call is TRBV12-3 or TRBV12-4, the J call TRBJ2-7; a possible D gene is TRBD1 (5 bases). The CDR3 is 15 residues long. Trimming cost V 9 bases and J 0 bases, with 18 bases left between them. Here the CDR3 reads CASNPDRQNSYEQYF. The CDR3 coding sequence is TGTGCCAGTAACCCAGACAGACAAAACTCCTACGAGCAGTACTTC.

About this clonotype itself: The junction departs from the called germline gene at one end, perhaps through a read error. The chain is built from TRBV11-2 and TRBJ2-1, with D possibly TRBD1 on 6 matching bases. CDR3 length equals 13 residues. Per germline, CDR1 SGHAT and CDR2 FQNNGV. CDR3: CASCLDRGNEKFF. The CDR3 DNA follows: TGTGCCAGCTGCTTAGATAGGGGGAATGAGAAGTTCTTT.

This sequence joins TRBV20-1 and TRBJ2-3; 15 bases line up with TRBD2. The CDR3 runs to 20 residues. Losses at the gene ends were 5 bases for V and 2 bases for J; bases not matched to a gene: 17. Germline lookup yields CDR1 DFQATT and CDR2 SNEGSKA (reference sequence). CDR3 in amino acids: CSACRPGLAGGPSNTDTQYF. The CDR3 DNA reads as TGCAGTGCTTGTCGCCCCGGACTAGCGGGAGGGCCAAGTAACACAGATACGCAGTATTTT.